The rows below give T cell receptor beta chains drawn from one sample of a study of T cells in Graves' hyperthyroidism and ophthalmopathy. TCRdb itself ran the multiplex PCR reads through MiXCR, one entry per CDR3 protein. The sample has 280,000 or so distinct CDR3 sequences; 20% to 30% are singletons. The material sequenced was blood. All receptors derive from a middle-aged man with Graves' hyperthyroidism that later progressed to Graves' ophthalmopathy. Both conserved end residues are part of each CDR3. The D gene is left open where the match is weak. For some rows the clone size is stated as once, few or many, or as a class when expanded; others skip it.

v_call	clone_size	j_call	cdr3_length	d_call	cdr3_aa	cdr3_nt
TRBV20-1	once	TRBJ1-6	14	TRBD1	CSNKRGQGLGPLHF	TGCAGCAACAAAAGGGGACAGGGGCTCGGACCCCTCCACTTT
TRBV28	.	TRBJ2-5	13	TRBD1	CASSSTGGLTQYF	TGTGCCAGCAGTTCAACAGGGGGATTGACCCAGTACTTC
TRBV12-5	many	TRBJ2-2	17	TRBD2	CASGLAAGLVFSGELFF	TGTGCTAGTGGTTTGGCGGCGGGACTAGTATTCTCCGGGGAGCTGTTTTTT
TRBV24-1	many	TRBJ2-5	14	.	CATSDRRAPGTQYF	TGTGCCACCAGTGATCGGCGCGCCCCAGGCACCCAGTACTTC
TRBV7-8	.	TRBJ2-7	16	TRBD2	CASTQREGLAGGEQYF	TGTGCCAGCACCCAAAGGGAGGGGCTAGCGGGAGGGGAGCAGTACTTC
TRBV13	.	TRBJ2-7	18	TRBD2	CASSLGPGWTSGFHEQYF	TGTGCCAGCAGCTTAGGTCCCGGGTGGACTAGCGGGTTCCACGAGCAGTACTTC
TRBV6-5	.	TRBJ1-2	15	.	CASSYSGGNVDGYTF	TGTGCCAGCAGTTACTCTGGGGGTAATGTTGATGGCTACACCTTC
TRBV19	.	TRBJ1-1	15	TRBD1	CASSMAGTGDTEAFF	TGTGCCAGTAGTATGGCCGGGACAGGGGACACTGAAGCTTTCTTT
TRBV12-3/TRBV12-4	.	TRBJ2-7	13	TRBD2	CASSLGRVYEQYF	TGTGCCAGCAGTCTCGGGAGGGTCTACGAGCAGTACTTC
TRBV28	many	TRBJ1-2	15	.	CASSLIGLDNYGYTF	TGTGCCAGCAGTTTAATTGGACTGGATAACTATGGCTACACCTTC
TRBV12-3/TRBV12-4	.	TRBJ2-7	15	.	CASSLFAGTTYEQYF	TGTGCCAGCAGTTTATTTGCGGGCACTACCTACGAGCAGTACTTC
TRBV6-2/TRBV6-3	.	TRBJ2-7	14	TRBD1	CAIRQGLNPYEQYF	TGTGCCATTCGACAGGGATTGAACCCCTACGAGCAGTACTTC
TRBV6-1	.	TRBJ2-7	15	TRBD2	CASREPGLVPYEQYF	TGTGCCAGCAGGGAACCGGGACTAGTCCCCTACGAGCAGTACTTC
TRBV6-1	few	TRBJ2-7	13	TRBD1	CASSERDRYEQYF	TGTGCCAGCAGTGAAAGGGACAGATACGAGCAGTACTTC
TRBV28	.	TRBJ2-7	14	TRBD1	CASSTTGVQYEQYF	TGTGCCAGCAGTACCACAGGGGTGCAATACGAGCAGTACTTC